The clone carrying this T cell receptor beta chain was detected ten times or more. The authors obtained PBMCs from 10 ml of fresh peripheral blood. The sample comes from a study of T cells in Graves' hyperthyroidism and ophthalmopathy. The V and J ends lost 2 bases and 4 bases, in that order; junction bases with no gene match: 15. The CDR3 consists of 18 residues. The V gene's germline CDR1 is MNHEY and CDR2 SVGEGT. RNA transcripts served as the template for amplifying TCR beta CDR3 regions. The TCR CDR3 first-round RT-PCR relied on the HTBI primer set. TCRdb re-called the multiplex PCR reads with MiXCR, one entry per CDR3 protein. Of 730,000 or so distinct CDR3 sequences listed, about 19% are singletons.

This sequence originates from a woman in her fifties or sixties with Graves' hyperthyroidism that later progressed to Graves' ophthalmopathy. The V call is TRBV6-2 or TRBV6-3, the J call TRBJ2-3; 7 nucleotides agree with TRBD1. The sequenced sample was blood. The CDR3 coding sequence is TGTGCCAGCAGTTACGCTCCCGGGGACAGAACCAGCTCAGATACGCAGTATTTT. Protein product: CASSYAPGDRTSSDTQYF.